This T cell receptor (beta chain) was found in a study of regulatory T cells in long-lasting Graves disease (dated by TCRdb to the early 2020s). Background on the whole study: To count as having persistent Graves' disease, a patient had to have received antithyroid drug treatment for over 5 years with TSH receptor autoantibodies remaining persistently positive. TCR sequencing covered roughly 13 persistent and around 20 newly diagnosed Graves' disease patients, some 33 samples in total. Patients with persistent Graves' disease were compared with patients with newly diagnosed Graves' disease using TCR sequencing and RNA sequencing of peripheral blood. The study was conducted in China and was registered as a clinical trial. In the clinical cohort, patients with persistent Graves' disease had used antithyroid drugs for an average of approximately eleven years. General study outcomes and caveats: Peripheral blood alone was examined, since thyroid tissue, which constituted the primary lesion, could not be accessed. Persistent patients shared more public clonotypes among themselves (around 2,700) than newly diagnosed patients did (about 1,000). TRBV28, TRBJ1-2 and TRBJ2-5 were preferentially used in persistent disease, while TRBV20-1 and TRBJ2-1 were favored in newly diagnosed disease. The authors acknowledged the small sample size as a limitation that may reduce accuracy. Compared with newly diagnosed patients, patients with persistent Graves' disease had lower TCR Shannon entropy and fewer highly expanded clones, which suggests clonal expansion. Only the TCR beta chain was sequenced and analyzed.

The intended sense of this specimen's time point label: persistent/refractory GD, antithyroid drugs over 5 years with positive TRAb. For both TCR sequencing and RNA sequencing, RNA was extracted from PBMCs using TRIzol. The diagnosis of Graves' disease followed American Thyroid Association guidelines. The patients came from an endocrinology department in Xi'an, China. Each patient gave about 9.1 milliliters of peripheral blood, collected in an EDTA anticoagulant tube. Ficoll Paque Plus density gradient separation was used to isolate PBMCs, and no additional T cell sorting was done. An Agilent 2100 Bioanalyzer and agarose gel were used to assess RNA quality, and a NanoDrop 2000 was used to measure RNA concentration. The germline V gene (reference sequence) yields LNHDA for CDR1 and SQIVND for CDR2. Reading from cysteine to phenylalanine, the CDR3 counts 15 amino acids. The CDR3 DNA has 45 bases and is translated from base 1. Between the V and J ends, shortened by 0 bases and 2 bases respectively, the junction contains 7 bases.

Comments on this clonotype: Its antigen is currently not known. There are no base qualities to consult, and no much larger clone falls within one base.

Library creation used multiplex PCR. Reads for this sample came from an Illumina HiSeq 4000. TCR beta libraries were built with iRepertoire HTBI primers and Arm-PCR amplification of CDR3 regions. Before sequencing, the PCR products went through gel purification. As for how the authors treated the data: Across samples, 55 to 80 TRBV and 13 to 15 TRBJ segments were identified and used for gene usage analysis of CDR3 amino acid clonotypes. COPE and FqMerger were used to merge filtered high-quality paired reads into contigs. BLAST was used to align contigs to IMGT TRBV, TRBD and TRBJ reference genes, with CDR3 defined following IMGT. Clonotypes above 0.1% frequency were classified as highly expanded clones. Repertoire diversity was measured by Shannon entropy, and V-J evenness by the Gini coefficient. A clonotype was considered public if more than one individual shared it. The public reads were reanalyzed by TCRdb: fastp trimming at Q25, MiXCR alignment, in-frame beta chains only. Rows merge per CDR3 protein into single entries with the most common DNA and genes. TCRdb, not the original authors, processed these V and J calls. The sample table shows some 430,000 distinct CDR3 sequences, and roughly a fifth are seen once. Roughly 7% of the sample rests with the top ten.

The rearranged chain carries TRBV19 and TRBJ2-2, with TRBD1 as a weak D call on 6 bases. The sequences come from peripheral blood mononuclear cells (PBMCs), collected when the disease was refractory, from a patient treated with antithyroid drugs. The receptor was derived from a female donor with Graves disease. The CDR3 protein is CASSIDRGNTGELFF. The DNA reads as follows: TGTGCCAGTAGTATAGACAGGGGTAACACCGGGGAGCTGTTTTTT.